These T cell receptor beta chains were read from a single sample in a study of blood T cell repertoires in COVID-19. TCRdb keeps only in-frame clones here, not all; method: immunoSEQ multiplex PCR. This repertoire shows around 130,000 clones, around 87% found once; its top ten account for 25% to 30%. Sequencing input: peripheral blood. These receptors were obtained from a man aged 65 to 85 with active or convalescent COVID-19. Both conserved end residues are part of each CDR3. A D gene is named only where the DNA matches it firmly. Clone size, where shown, is once, few, many, or a class for clones that have expanded.

D gene,J gene,V gene,clone size,CDR3 protein,CDR3 DNA
-,TRBJ2-1,TRBV4-1,-,CASSQNRGEQFF,TGCGCCAGCAGCCAAAATAGGGGTGAGCAGTTCTTC
TRBD1,TRBJ2-3,TRBV6-5,-,CATDRQGTPDTQYF,TGTGCCACCGATCGACAGGGTACGCCAGATACGCAGTATTTT
TRBD1,TRBJ2-7,TRBV11-2,-,CASSGTGREQYF,TGTGCCAGCAGCGGGACAGGGCGGGAGCAGTACTTC
TRBD1,TRBJ1-5,TRBV19,-,CASQTGVDNQPQHF,TGTGCCAGTCAGACAGGGGTTGACAATCAGCCCCAGCATTTT
-,TRBJ2-7,TRBV13,few,CASSFRVLSSYEQYF,TGTGCCAGCAGCTTCAGGGTCCTGAGCTCCTACGAGCAGTACTTC
-,TRBJ2-7,TRBV21-1,-,CASSKDQGASFYEQYF,TGTGCCAGCAGCAAAGACCAGGGGGCGTCATTCTACGAGCAGTACTTC
-,TRBJ1-2,TRBV18,-,CASSPHKGQDYGYTF,TGTGCCAGCTCACCACACAAGGGGCAGGACTATGGCTACACCTTC
TRBD1,TRBJ2-7,TRBV2,-,CATTGGGSYF,TGTGCCACGACAGGGGGCGGATCGTACTTC
TRBD2,TRBJ2-2,TRBV7-9,-,CASTKGAGGPNTGELFF,TGTGCCAGCACCAAGGGGGCGGGAGGGCCGAACACCGGGGAGCTGTTTTTT
TRBD1,TRBJ1-4,TRBV5-1,-,CASSSTGGNEKLFF,TGCGCCAGCAGCTCGACAGGGGGTAATGAAAAACTGTTTTTT
TRBD1,TRBJ2-7,TRBV2,-,CASSSGQGTFYEQYF,TGTGCCAGCAGCAGCGGACAGGGAACATTCTACGAGCAGTACTTC
TRBD1,TRBJ1-2,TRBV27,-,CASSSQGAFSYGYTF,TGTGCCAGCAGTTCACAGGGGGCCTTTAGCTATGGCTACACCTTC
TRBD1,TRBJ1-4,TRBV7-2,-,CASSSGTVLNEKLFF,TGTGCCAGCAGCTCAGGGACAGTCCTTAATGAAAAACTGTTTTTT
TRBD1,TRBJ2-2,TRBV11-2,-,CASSRGGDSSNTGELFF,TGTGCCAGCAGCCGAGGTGGGGACAGCTCGAACACCGGGGAGCTGTTTTTT
-,TRBJ2-7,TRBV11-2,-,CASRKAGAYEQYF,TGTGCCAGCAGGAAAGCAGGGGCCTACGAGCAGTACTTC
-,TRBJ2-5,TRBV5-1,-,CASSLAERGETQYF,TGCGCCAGCAGCTTGGCCGAAAGGGGAGAGACCCAGTACTTC
-,TRBJ1-2,TRBV12-3/TRBV12-4,-,CASSLDIRGGYTF,TGTGCCAGCAGTTTAGATATAAGGGGCGGCTACACCTTC
TRBD2,TRBJ2-7,TRBV18,-,CASSPPTSGSHEQYF,TGTGCCAGCTCACCACCGACTAGCGGGAGCCACGAGCAGTACTTC
-,TRBJ1-2,TRBV28,-,CASTLTGQNPYGYTF,TGTGCCAGCACCCTTACTGGGCAGAACCCCTATGGCTACACCTTC
TRBD1,TRBJ1-2,TRBV28,-,CASTSRGQGLSNYGYTF,TGTGCCAGCACTTCCCGGGGACAGGGGCTCTCTAACTATGGCTACACCTTC